The rows below give T cell receptor beta chains drawn from one sample of a study of CD8+CD57+ T cells in acquired aplastic anemia. In TCRdb, the reads were re-called with MiXCR into one record per CDR3 protein. The top ten hold approximately 28% of the sample, which has 90,000 to 150,000 distinct CDR3 sequences, under 65% seen once. The material sequenced was sorted CD4+, CD8+, or CD8+CD57+ T cells (not recorded which) from PBMCs. The receptors originated from a human donor with aplastic anemia. Each CDR3 is given with its conserved first and last residue. The order of the fields is J gene, clone size, D gene, V gene, CDR3 DNA, CDR3 protein. The D gene is left open where the match is weak. Clone size is stated in some rows and not others, as once, few, many or a class when expanded.

>TRBJ2-3|NA|TRBD2|TRBV24-1
TGTGCCACCAGTGATCCAGCGGGATACGGACGTACGCAGTATTTT
CATSDPAGYGRTQYF
>TRBJ2-1|NA|NA|TRBV11-1
TGTGCCAGCAGCCCCAGGGTGGGGCGGAGCTCCTACAATGAGCAGTTCTTC
CASSPRVGRSSYNEQFF
>TRBJ2-7|NA|TRBD1|TRBV24-1
TGTGCCACCAGTGAAACCGGGACAGGGCTAGGGCAGTACTTC
CATSETGTGLGQYF
>TRBJ2-2|many|NA|TRBV7-3
TGTGCCAGCAGCTTAAAATCCCCCTTCGCGGAGCTGTTTTTT
CASSLKSPFAELFF
>TRBJ1-2|NA|TRBD1|TRBV11-2
TGTGCCAGCAGCTCTTTGGACAGGGCAAAGGTCGACTATGGCTACACCTTC
CASSSLDRAKVDYGYTF
>TRBJ2-7|once|NA|TRBV7-2
TGTGCCAGCAGCGGCCCGGGACATGGTCTCGAGCAGTACTTC
CASSGPGHGLEQYF
>TRBJ1-4|NA|NA|TRBV3-1
TGTGCCAGCAGCCAAGGGACGGTTGGTAATGAAAAACTGTTTTTT
CASSQGTVGNEKLFF
>TRBJ2-2|many|TRBD1|TRBV19
TGTGCCAGTAGTCAAGGGACAGGGTCCGGGGAGCTGTTTTTT
CASSQGTGSGELFF
>TRBJ2-2|NA|NA|TRBV7-2
TGTGCCAGCAGCTCGGTCGAGGCCGGGGAGCTGTTTTTT
CASSSVEAGELFF
>TRBJ1-6|once|NA|TRBV20-1
TGCAGTGCTAGAGGAGGGCGGGAAGGGCGTAATTCACCCCTCCACTTT
CSARGGREGRNSPLHF
>TRBJ2-1|NA|NA|TRBV24-1
TGTGCCACCAGTGACCCAGGACTCCCGGGGAATGAGCAGTTCTTC
CATSDPGLPGNEQFF
>TRBJ1-2|NA|NA|TRBV29-1
TGCAGCGTAATCGGGGCCGACTCCTATGGCTACACCTTC
CSVIGADSYGYTF
>TRBJ2-7|many|NA|TRBV7-9
TGTGCCAGCAGCCGAGCGGGCGAGCAGTACTTC
CASSRAGEQYF
>TRBJ1-1|NA|NA|TRBV10-3
TGTGCCATCACCAGGACAGCGAACACTGAAGCTTTCTTT
CAITRTANTEAFF
>TRBJ2-7|NA|NA|TRBV7-2
TGTGCCAGCAGCTACGGGACAGAGCAGTACTTC
CASSYGTEQYF
>TRBJ2-1|NA|TRBD2|TRBV6-1
TGTGCCAGCCCCCGGGGGGTTGGTGAGCAGCTCTTC
CASPRGVGEQLF
>TRBJ2-1|many|TRBD1|TRBV4-2
TGTGCCAGCAGCCCGGACAGGGGTTTGTACAATGAGCAGTTCTTC
CASSPDRGLYNEQFF
>TRBJ1-1|NA|TRBD1|TRBV19
TGTGCCAGTACCATTAGGGACAGAGGGACTGAAGCTTTCTTT
CASTIRDRGTEAFF
>TRBJ1-3|NA|TRBD1|TRBV19
TGTGCCAGTAGCCTACAGGGGGTCTCTGGAAACACCATATATTTT
CASSLQGVSGNTIYF
>TRBJ2-3|NA|NA|TRBV20-1
TGCAGTGATTTGAGCGGTCACACAGATACGCAGTATTTT
CSDLSGHTDTQYF
>TRBJ2-1|NA|NA|TRBV2
TGTGCCGGCAGTTCGCCTCTAAGGGGAGAGCACAATGAGCAGTTCTTC
CAGSSPLRGEHNEQFF
>TRBJ1-2|few|NA|TRBV6-1
TGTGCCAGCAGTCCCTGGGGTTCCTATGGCTACACCTTC
CASSPWGSYGYTF
>TRBJ1-1|NA|NA|TRBV7-8
TGTGCCAGCAGCACCCTCATGATGGCCGGGACTGAAGCTTTCTTT
CASSTLMMAGTEAFF
>TRBJ2-5|NA|NA|TRBV19
TGTGCCAGTAGTCCAAGCGGAGTACGACAAGAGACCCAGTACTTC
CASSPSGVRQETQYF
>TRBJ1-4|NA|TRBD1|TRBV7-2
TGTGCCAGCCGAGACAGGGAGGAAAAACTGTTTTTT
CASRDREEKLFF
>TRBJ1-3|NA|NA|TRBV6-5
TGTGCCAGCAGCTTTACTCGAGATCCGGGAAACACCATATATTTT
CASSFTRDPGNTIYF
>TRBJ2-2|NA|NA|TRBV19
TGTGCCAGTAGTATAGTCCCGACACCCAATGAGCTGTTTTTT
CASSIVPTPNELFF
>TRBJ2-5|few|NA|TRBV10-3
TGTGCCATCAGTGAGCAAGAGACCCAGTACTTC
CAISEQETQYF
>TRBJ1-2|NA|NA|TRBV2
TGTGCCAGCAGTGAAGGAGGGTATGGCTACACCTTC
CASSEGGYGYTF
>TRBJ1-5|few|NA|TRBV28
TGTGCCAGCAGTTTACCCGGTACCAATCAGCCCCAGCATTTT
CASSLPGTNQPQHF
>TRBJ2-7|NA|TRBD1|TRBV4-1
TGCGCCAGCAGGTTTGGGACAGGAGACTACGAGCAGTACTTC
CASRFGTGDYEQYF
>TRBJ1-5|few|TRBD1|TRBV15
TGTGCCACCAGCAGGGATCGGACAGGGCTCCAGCATTTT
CATSRDRTGLQHF
>TRBJ2-5|many|TRBD2|TRBV20-1
TGCAGTGCTAGAGGGAGTGGGGTAGCGGGAGTAGAGGGGGTAGAGACCCAGTACTTC
CSARGSGVAGVEGVETQYF